A single sample is the source of the 29 T cell receptor beta chains below, sequenced in a study of blood T cell repertoires in COVID-19. Produced via immunoSEQ multiplex PCR; TCRdb's table is partial and in-frame only. The sample records approximately 220,000 clones, approximately 86% being singletons. Specimen: PBMCs or T cells enriched from blood (not recorded which). The receptors were gathered from a woman in her 30s who had been exposed to COVID-19.

This clone showed up many times. The chain links TRBV7-2 to TRBJ2-7; 12 bases are a match to TRBD2. Germline V gives CDR1 SGHTA, CDR2 FQGNSA. The CDR3 has 14 residues. Germline trimming cut 5 bases from V and 1 base from J; bases unmatched to any gene: 0. The CDR3: CASSTSGGSYEQYF. CDR3 DNA sequence: TGTGCCAGCAGCACTAGCGGGGGGTCCTACGAGCAGTACTTC.

The rearrangement links TRBV7-8 to TRBJ2-7, with D possibly being TRBD1 (5 bases). CDR1 is SGHVS, CDR2 FQNEAQ, per germline. The CDR3 is made up of 15 amino acids. V lost 1 base and J 11 bases, leaving 21 bases between the germline ends. The CDR3 DNA is TGTGCCAGCAGCTTAGGGCCCGGGCAGCAGGGCAGTGAGTACTTC. Translating it yields CASSLGPGQQGSEYF.

Written as DNA, the CDR3 is TGTGCCTGGAGCCCTGGGACAGGAGCTAACTATGGCTACACCTTC. It translates to CAWSPGTGANYGYTF. The chain couples TRBV30 to TRBJ1-2; the match to TRBD1 covers 8 bases. Germline V CDR1 and CDR2: GTSNPN, SVGIG (reference sequence). The V gene end was trimmed by 3 bases and the J gene end by 0 bases; junction bases not matched to a gene: 6. This CDR3 has 15 amino acids.

The rearrangement uses TRBV12-3 or TRBV12-4 and TRBJ2-7; D is unresolved. The CDR3 contains 13 residues. V lost 1 base to trimming and J lost 4 bases, with 8 bases between them. Written as DNA, the CDR3 is TGTGCCAGCAGTTTAGGGTCACTTTACGAGCAGTACTTC. Protein product: CASSLGSLYEQYF.

The chain has TRBV7-9 and TRBJ2-7; TRBD2 might be the D (6 bases). CDR1 is SEHNR, CDR2 FQNEAQ, per germline (reference sequence). With 6 bases removed from V and 4 bases from J, the gap between germline ends came to 10 bases. CDR3 length: 12 residues. The CDR3 is CASSYGGYEQYF. For the CDR3, the DNA is TGTGCCAGCAGTTACGGGGGATACGAGCAGTACTTC.

The genes are TRBV18 and TRBJ1-3, with 9 positions matching TRBD1. The CDR3 covers 17 residues. J lost 0 bases, V lost 3 bases, and 6 bases had no gene match. CDR1 and CDR2 from the germline V gene are KGHSH and LQKENI. CDR3 bases: TGTGCCAGCTCACCCACAGGGGGCAGGAACTCTGGAAACACCATATATTTT. This sequence encodes CASSPTGGRNSGNTIYF.

V usage is TRBV5-5 and J usage is TRBJ2-7, with TRBD1 matching 8 bases. Germline CDR1 SGHKS, CDR2 YYEKEE (reference sequence). The V gene end was trimmed by 4 bases and the J gene end by 3 bases; junction bases not matched to a gene: 6. The CDR3 extends over 14 amino acids. Here the CDR3 reads CASSRTGFNYEQYF. CDR3 nucleotides: TGTGCCAGCAGCCGGACAGGGTTCAACTACGAGCAGTACTTC. The whole variable domain, remainder taken from reference TRBV5-5 and TRBJ2-7, is DAGVTQSPTHLIKTRGQQVTLRCSPISGHKSVSWYQQVLGQGPQFIFQYYEKEERGRGNFPDRFSARQFPNYSSELNVNALLLGDSALYLCASSRTGFNYEQYFGPGTRLTVT.

V usage is TRBV21-1 and J usage is TRBJ2-7; the listed D gene, TRBD2, was not tested against the DNA. TRBV21-1 corresponds to a pseudogene. This CDR3 has 16 residues. CDR3 bases: TGTGCCAGCAGCCCACCTGGGCTAGCGGGGCCCTACGAGCAGTACTTC. Amino acid sequence: CASSPPGLAGPYEQYF.

This clone has just one count. The chain has TRBV19 and TRBJ2-7, with a weak D call TRBD1 (6 bases). CDR1 and CDR2 from the germline V gene are LNHDA and SQIVND (reference sequence). This CDR3 has 15 amino acids. V shed 1 base and J shed 3 bases, with 13 bases lying between them. CDR3 DNA: TGTGCCAGTAGTATAGGTCAGGGGCCAGACTACGAGCAGTACTTC. Translation: CASSIGQGPDYEQYF.

The V gene is TRBV5-4, the J gene TRBJ1-2, with 7 bases identical to TRBD1. The CDR3 is made up of 13 amino acids. V lost 3 bases, J lost 8 bases, and 7 bases stayed unmatched. Per the germline V gene, CDR1 is SGHNT and CDR2 is YYREEE (reference sequence). In DNA form, the CDR3 reads TGTGCCAGCAGCTCGGAAACAGGGGCCGGCTACACCTTC. Translated: CASSSETGAGYTF.

This clone was counted between two and nine times. The chain joins TRBV7-2 to TRBJ1-5, with no clear D. This CDR3 spans 13 amino acids. Germline V gene data show CDR1 as SGHTA and CDR2 as FQGNSA. V was shortened by 4 bases and J by 2 bases, with 6 bases between the two germline ends. CDR3 in DNA: TGTGCCAGCAGCTCGCAGGGCAATCAGCCCCAGCATTTT. Its protein product is CASSSQGNQPQHF.

This clone was observed once. The chain uses TRBV5-5 and TRBJ1-2, with a possible D match to TRBD1 (5 bases). Germline-derived CDR1 and CDR2 are SGHKS and YYEKEE (reference sequence). The CDR3 is made up of 14 amino acids. Trimming shortened V by 2 bases and J by 3 bases, and 11 bases separated the two germline ends. CDR3 loop: CASSFSGQDYGYTF. The CDR3 DNA reads as TGTGCCAGCAGCTTTAGTGGACAAGACTATGGCTACACCTTC.

This clone has ten or more counts. This sequence joins TRBV9 and TRBJ2-1, with 8 positions matching TRBD2. Germline values: CDR1 SGDLS, CDR2 YYNGEE. The CDR3 spans 18 residues. V shed 0 bases, J shed 0 bases, and the junction held 8 bases outside the gene matches. The CDR3 protein is CASSVDSSGALSYNEQFF. The CDR3 DNA follows: TGTGCCAGCAGCGTAGATAGTAGCGGGGCCCTCTCCTACAATGAGCAGTTCTTC.

The genes are TRBV7-9 and TRBJ2-3; a possible D gene is TRBD2 (6 bases). The CDR3 is 15 residues long. Germline V lookup: CDR1 SEHNR, CDR2 FQNEAQ (reference sequence). V was clipped by 5 bases and J by 2 bases, with 14 bases between them. CDR3: CASSPRGRDTDTQYF. The CDR3 DNA reads as TGTGCCAGCAGCCCGCGGGGCAGGGACACAGATACGCAGTATTTT.

As to this clone: At one boundary the junction diverges from the germline segment, which might be a read error. The chain joins TRBV3-1 (or the pseudogene TRBV3-2) to TRBJ1-2; D is unresolved. The CDR3 consists of 12 residues. The germline V gene encodes CDR1 LGHDT and CDR2 YNNKEL (reference sequence). CDR3 region: CASSQKRYDYTF. In nucleotides, the CDR3 is TGTGCCAGCAGCCAGAAGAGGTATGACTACACCTTC.

The genes are TRBV5-6 and TRBJ1-6, with unresolved D. The germline V gene encodes CDR1 SGHDT and CDR2 YYEEEE. The V end lost 0 bases, the J end lost 10 bases, and 11 bases lay between the germline ends. CDR3 size: 14 residues. The CDR3 nucleotides read TGTGCCAGCAGCTTGGGAGCAGGTTGGTCACCCCTCCACTTT. Translated, it gives CASSLGAGWSPLHF.

The gene calls are TRBV4-2 and TRBJ1-2; D not certain. The germline V gene encodes CDR1 LGHNA and CDR2 YNFKEQ. The CDR3 totals 15 residues. V dropped 0 bases and J dropped 4 bases, with 12 bases sitting between them. CDR3 sequence: CASSQETGASYGYTF. The CDR3 DNA is TGTGCCAGCAGCCAAGAGACGGGAGCCAGCTATGGCTACACCTTC.

The rearrangement joins TRBV7-2 to TRBJ1-2, with TRBD1 matching 12 bases. The germline V gene has CDR1 SGHTA and CDR2 FQGNSA. The V gene end was trimmed by 4 bases and the J gene end by 4 bases; junction bases not matched to a gene: 16. The CDR3 extends over 19 amino acids. As DNA, the CDR3 is TGTGCCAGCAGCTCAACCCACCGGGACAGGGGGCGCACGGGCTATGGCTACACCTTC. Its translation is CASSSTHRDRGRTGYGYTF.

V usage is TRBV12-5 and J usage is TRBJ2-6; D gene unclear. Germline values: CDR1 LGHNT, CDR2 FRNRAP. The CDR3 length is 16 residues. Deletions cut 0 bases from V and 11 bases from J, with 17 bases between. Here the CDR3 DNA reads TGTGCTAGTGGTTTGGTAGGCCGTCAGGTGGTGGACGTCCTGACTTTC. Encoded protein: CASGLVGRQVVDVLTF.

This clone was seen a handful of times. The V gene is TRBV11-2, the J gene TRBJ1-2; 8 nucleotides match TRBD1. The CDR3 covers 13 residues. Unmatched junction bases numbered 5, after V lost 5 bases and J lost 6 bases. Germline V CDR1 and CDR2: SGHAT, FQNNGV. As DNA, the CDR3 is TGTGCCAGCAGCCTTGACAGGGGTCATGGCTACACCTTC. Its translation is CASSLDRGHGYTF.

This chain links TRBV11-3 with TRBJ2-7, with D possibly TRBD1 on 6 matching bases. The CDR3 covers 14 residues. V lost 4 bases and J lost 2, with 12 bases in between. Germline V lookup: CDR1 SGHNT, CDR2 YENEEA. CDR3 DNA: TGTGCCAGCAGCTCCGAGACAGGCACCTACGAGCAGTACTTC. Its translation: CASSSETGTYEQYF.

V and J are TRBV3-1 (or the pseudogene TRBV3-2) and TRBJ1-6, with D possibly matching TRBD1 (6 bases). Trimming stripped 4 bases from V and 14 bases from J, with 9 bases between. CDR1 is LGHDT, CDR2 YNNKEL, per germline (reference sequence). This CDR3 is 11 amino acids long. The CDR3: CASSLTGTLHF. In DNA, the CDR3 is TGTGCCAGCAGCCTTACAGGGACCCTCCACTTT.

This sequence joins TRBV2 and TRBJ1-3, with 11 bases matching TRBD1. Per germline, CDR1 SNHLY and CDR2 FYNNEI. The CDR3 covers 15 residues. V lost 6 bases and J lost 1; bases outside the gene matches: 2. CDR3 in amino acids: CASRGQGASGNTIYF. For the CDR3, the DNA is TGTGCCAGCAGAGGACAGGGGGCTTCTGGAAACACCATATATTTT.

The V call is TRBV7-8, the J call TRBJ1-6, with TRBD1 identical over 8 bases. The CDR3 length is 14 residues. V shed 6 bases and J 7 bases; nucleotides not matched to a gene: 5. CDR1 and CDR2 (germline): SGHVS, FQNEAQ. In DNA form, the CDR3 reads TGTGCCAGCAGTCTGGACAGGGAGAATTCACCCCTCCACTTT. This encodes CASSLDRENSPLHF.

Here the CDR3 reads CASSRRDSLHF. CDR3 in DNA: TGTGCCAGCAGCCGCCGGGACTCCCTCCACTTT. The rearrangement uses TRBV12-3 or TRBV12-4 and TRBJ1-6; D is perhaps TRBD1 (5 bases). V was clipped by 6 bases and J by 14 bases, with 11 bases between them. CDR3 length: 11 residues.

The chain has TRBV15 and TRBJ1-4; the match to TRBD1 covers 8 bases. CDR1 is LNHNV and CDR2 is YYDKDF in the germline V gene (reference sequence). The V segment lost 0 bases and the J segment 4 bases; nucleotides outside the gene matches: 4. The CDR3 length is 16 residues. CDR3 sequence: CATSREWTGFNEKLFF. The CDR3 nucleotides read TGTGCCACCAGCAGAGAGTGGACAGGGTTTAATGAAAAACTGTTTTTT.

The V and J genes are TRBV5-1 and TRBJ2-3, with a tentative D call TRBD2 (7 bases). This CDR3 is built from 16 residues. Germline CDR1 reads SGHRS; CDR2 reads YFSETQ. The ends were cut back, 2 bases at V and 3 bases at J, with 16 bases in the middle. This chain's CDR3 is CASSFDWGGPTDTQYF. Here the CDR3 DNA reads TGCGCCAGCAGCTTCGATTGGGGGGGGCCTACAGATACGCAGTATTTT. Full variable domain (missing parts from reference TRBV5-1 and TRBJ2-3): KAGVTQTPRYLIKTRGQQVTLSCSPISGHRSVSWYQQTPGQGLQFLFEYFSETQRNKGNFPGRFSGRQFSNSRSEMNVSTLELGDSALYLCASSFDWGGPTDTQYFGPGTRLTVL.

The chain's CDR3 is CASSLAPGNEKLFF. CDR3 DNA sequence: TGCGCCAGCAGCTTGGCCCCGGGTAATGAAAAACTGTTTTTT. The V and J genes are TRBV5-1 and TRBJ1-4; D is uncertain. Trimming took off 0 bases at V and 4 bases at J, with 7 bases between the two ends. Germline loops: CDR1 SGHRS, CDR2 YFSETQ. There are 14 residues in the CDR3.

The rearrangement uses TRBV3-1 (or the pseudogene TRBV3-2) and TRBJ2-1, with a possible D match to TRBD1 (7 bases). The CDR3 totals 13 residues. Germline V gene sequence: CDR1 LGHDT, CDR2 YNNKEL (reference sequence). The V gene lost 4 bases and the J gene lost 9 bases, with 13 bases spanning the gap. The CDR3, as DNA: TGTGCCAGCAGCCCTCGACAGGGAGGTGAGCAGTTCTTC. It encodes CASSPRQGGEQFF.